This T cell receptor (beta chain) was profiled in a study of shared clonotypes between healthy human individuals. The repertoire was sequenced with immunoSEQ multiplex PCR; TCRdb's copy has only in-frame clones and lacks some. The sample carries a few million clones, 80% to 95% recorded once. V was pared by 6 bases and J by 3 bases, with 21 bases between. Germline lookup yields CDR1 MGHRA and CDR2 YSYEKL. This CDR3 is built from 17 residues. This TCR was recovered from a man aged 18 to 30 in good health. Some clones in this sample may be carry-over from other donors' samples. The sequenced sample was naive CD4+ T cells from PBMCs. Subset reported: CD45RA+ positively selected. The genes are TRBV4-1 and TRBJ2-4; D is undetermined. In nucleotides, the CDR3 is TGCGCCAGCAGTCTAGGGCCACCGACCGGAAACAAAAACATTCAGTACTTC. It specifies CASSLGPPTGNKNIQYF.